This T cell receptor (beta chain) was recorded in a study of T cells after yellow fever vaccination. For this clonotype: The antigen remains undetermined.

A universal primer site and UMIs were added as TCR cDNA was made by 5'RACE template switching. TCRdb passed the 5' RACE reads through MiXCR, listing each CDR3 protein once. Here the sample spans about 320,000 distinct CDR3 sequences, around 11% being singletons. Study findings and constraints: Shared CD4/CD8 clonotypes were a small share, likely from convergent recombination.

This sample comprised CD4+ T cells sorted from PBMCs, obtained 45 days after the yellow fever booster vaccination. The TCR was taken from a man between 18 and 35 years old who received the YFV17D yellow fever vaccine.

CDR3 residues: CSARGDRDYQPQHF. The CDR3 DNA is TGCAGTGCTAGAGGGGACAGGGACTATCAGCCCCAGCATTTT. The V and J genes are TRBV20-1 and TRBJ1-5, with TRBD1 identical over 9 bases. The CDR3 sequence is 14 residues long. V was clipped by 1 base and J by 5 bases; unmatched bases: 3. Germline assignment: CDR1 DFQATT and CDR2 SNEGSKA (reference sequence).